The present T cell receptor beta chain was sequenced within a study of identical twins (dated by TCRdb to 2016 to 2017). About the full investigation: The study deep-sequenced TCR alpha and beta repertoires from monozygotic twins, unrelated adults of various ages and cord blood to test whether fetal clonotypes persist. To rule out contamination, replicate twin experiments were performed at different times with different library preparation protocols.

CDR1 LGHNA and CDR2 YNFKEQ were looked up in the germline V gene. Trimming at the junction amounts to 0 bases on V and 2 bases on J, and the germline ends lie 20 bases apart. Including the terminal cysteine and phenylalanine, the CDR3 comprises 19 residues. The CDR3 DNA has 57 bases and is translated from base 1. Every donor was a healthy Caucasian. Three unrelated non-twin adults were also sequenced: a male aged 18 to 30, a male aged 50 to 59 and a female aged 50 to 59. Using Miltenyi CD45RO+ enrichment and human naive T-cell isolation kits, memory (CD45RO+) and naive T cells were isolated from PBMC. On the study overall, not on this receptor specifically: Compared with coincidental sharing between unrelated individuals, an excess of low generation-probability sequences was observed among out-of-frame TCR alpha sequences shared between twins. A weaker excess of twin sharing was found in beta out-of-frame sequences because the signal-to-noise ratio was lowered by fewer shared sequences. Zero-insertion analyses could be partly confounded by invariant T cells such as MAIT and iNKT, although diverse VJ usage argued against such confounding for most clonotypes. Out-of-frame TCR alpha sharing in monozygotic twins was systematically underestimated by recombination models, whereas sharing between unrelated individuals was in agreement with the recombination models. Abundant cord blood beta clonotypes had fewer insertions, young adult naive repertoires showed a similar but weaker trend, and memory repertoires showed no such trend. Conclusions relied on cross-sectional statistical analysis, since the same donors could not be followed over many years.

This clonotype was detected a few times. Its specific antigen is unknown. No base-level quality is on record; no much larger clone is a single base apart. The method was 5' RACE. Sequencing was performed on an Illumina HiSeq 2000. A universal primer binding site was added through template switching, and the final cDNA carried a unique molecular identifier so that TCR cDNA molecules could be counted accurately. First-strand cDNA for TCR alpha and beta chains was synthesized from specific primers in the conserved constant-segment region. To control for contamination, every cDNA library carried two barcodes: a SMART-Mk sample barcode plus Illumina barcodes. TruSeq adapter sequences and Illumina sample barcodes were added in two successive PCR steps. The TCR alpha and beta cDNA libraries were sequenced on the Illumina HiSeq platform using custom primers. As for how the authors treated the data: MiGEC was used to process raw reads and extract unique molecular identifiers, and MiXCR was used to find CDR3 positions. Recombination models were inferred per individual with the repgenHMM and IGoR tools using an EM algorithm. Shared clonotypes were analyzed with the tcR package in R, and sharing was normalized by the product of cloneset sizes. To study raw recombination without the effects of thymic and clonal selection, out-of-frame nonproductive sequences were analyzed. The public reads were reanalyzed by TCRdb: fastp trimming at Q25, MiXCR alignment, in-frame beta chains only. Merged by CDR3 protein, the rows form single entries marked with the most common genes and DNA. The V and J calls reflect TCRdb's pipeline rather than the authors' work. Across this sample there are 420,000 or so distinct CDR3 sequences, with around a sixth seen only once. The leading ten clones occupy more than 10% of the sample.

The chain is made from TRBV4-2 and TRBJ1-5; a weak D assignment points to TRBD1 (5 bases agree). This receptor was obtained from a man in his fifties or sixties in good health. The sequenced material came from naive T cells sorted from blood. In the paper's terms, the cell subset or site label means: cells isolated with a human naive T-cell isolation kit. The CDR3 has the sequence CASSQDPPRGSGGNQPQHF. The DNA sequence is as follows: TGTGCCAGCAGCCAAGATCCTCCTAGGGGCAGCGGGGGCAATCAGCCCCAGCATTTT.